This T cell receptor (beta chain) was retrieved from a study of blood T cell repertoires in COVID-19. Turning to the study itself: The study drew acute and convalescent COVID-19 samples from the United States, Italy and Spain. The cDNA or gDNA used as material had been derived from T cells, B-cell-depleted T cells, or PBMCs.

Authors' processing steps: Nucleated cell counts were estimated from reference gene primer amplification. The repertoire was sequenced with immunoSEQ multiplex PCR; TCRdb's copy has only in-frame clones and lacks some. The V and J calls and clone size were taken over from that table, and D and trimming were inferred from the DNA. Altogether fewer than 150,000 clones are present, over 65% being singletons, with the ten largest covering roughly 0.86%. Input material: peripheral blood. This clonotype originated in a human donor with acute or convalescent COVID-19. The donor label of this sample is uncertain.

The CDR3 sequence is CASFHGREPTDTQYF. The DNA for the CDR3 is TGTGCCAGCTTTCACGGGAGGGAGCCCACAGATACGCAGTATTTT. The V gene is TRBV6-6, the J gene TRBJ2-3; 8 positions match TRBD2. The V and J ends lost 8 bases and 2 bases, in that order; junction bases with no gene match: 9. This CDR3 comprises 15 residues. The germline V gene has CDR1 MNHNY and CDR2 SVGAGI (reference sequence).